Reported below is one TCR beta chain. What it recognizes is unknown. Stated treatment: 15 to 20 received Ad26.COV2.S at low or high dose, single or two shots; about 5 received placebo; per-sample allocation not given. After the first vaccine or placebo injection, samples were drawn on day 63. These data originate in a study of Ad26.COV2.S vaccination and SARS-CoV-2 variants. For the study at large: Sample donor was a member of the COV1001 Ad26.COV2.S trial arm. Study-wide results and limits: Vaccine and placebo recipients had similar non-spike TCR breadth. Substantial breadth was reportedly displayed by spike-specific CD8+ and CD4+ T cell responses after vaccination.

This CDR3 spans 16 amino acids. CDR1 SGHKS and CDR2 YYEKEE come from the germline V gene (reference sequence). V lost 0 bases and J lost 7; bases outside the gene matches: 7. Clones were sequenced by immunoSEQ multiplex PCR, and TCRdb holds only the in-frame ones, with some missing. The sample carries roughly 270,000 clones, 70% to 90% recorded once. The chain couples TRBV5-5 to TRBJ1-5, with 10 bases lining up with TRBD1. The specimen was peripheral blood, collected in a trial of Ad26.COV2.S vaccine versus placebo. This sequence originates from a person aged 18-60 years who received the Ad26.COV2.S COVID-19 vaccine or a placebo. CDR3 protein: CASSLAGTGVSQPQHF. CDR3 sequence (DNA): TGTGCCAGCAGCTTGGCCGGGACAGGGGTTTCCCAGCCCCAGCATTTT.